The 32 T cell receptor beta chains reported below all come from one sample, sequenced in a study of post-analysis software for immune sequencing data. Their specific antigens are unknown. Built from TCR beta cDNA, the libraries had unique molecular identifiers in them. TCRdb reanalysed the PCR reads using MiXCR and keeps one entry per CDR3 protein. The sample consists of roughly 800,000 distinct CDR3 sequences, roughly 50% of them appearing once. Study results and limitations: TRBV segments more frequent in patients than in controls numbered roughly five and included TRBV5-6, TRBV5-1 and TRBV20-1.

Material for sequencing was blood. The origin of the receptors is a girl aged 5 to 17 with multiple sclerosis.

This clonotype was counted a single time. The CDR3 DNA sequence: TGCAGTGCTAGCCCGGGGGGGCTAGCGGGAGGTCTGGCAGATACGCAGTATTTT. Amino acids: CSASPGGLAGGLADTQYF. The V call is TRBV20-1, the J call TRBJ2-3, with TRBD2 identical over 11 bases. The V gene end was trimmed by 3 bases and the J gene end by 4 bases; junction bases not matched to a gene: 15. CDR1 and CDR2 (germline): DFQATT, SNEGSKA (reference sequence). The CDR3 contains 18 residues.

This clonotype appeared a few times. The rearrangement links TRBV20-1 to TRBJ2-1; 10 nucleotides line up with TRBD2. This CDR3 spans 15 amino acids. Germline V CDR1 and CDR2: DFQATT, SNEGSKA (reference sequence). Germline trimming cut 1 base from V and 3 bases from J; bases unmatched to any gene: 3. The CDR3 DNA follows: TGCAGTGCTAGAGGCCTAGCGGGAGTCTACAATGAGCAGTTCTTC. It codes for CSARGLAGVYNEQFF.

This clonotype has more than one count but fewer than ten. The chain links TRBV5-1 to TRBJ2-1, with 11 bases identical to TRBD2. The CDR3 spans 14 residues. Germline loops: CDR1 SGHRS, CDR2 YFSETQ. Germline trimming cut 4 bases from V and 14 bases from J; bases unmatched to any gene: 11. CDR3 in DNA: TGCGCCAGCAGCCCCGGGACTAGCGGCGGAGAGAAGTTCTTC. Protein: CASSPGTSGGEKFF. The full variable domain, with the rest looked up from reference TRBV5-1 and TRBJ2-1, is KAGVTQTPRYLIKTRGQQVTLSCSPISGHRSVSWYQQTPGQGLQFLFEYFSETQRNKGNFPGRFSGRQFSNSRSEMNVSTLELGDSALYLCASSPGTSGGEKFFGPGTRLTVL.

J is TRBJ2-5 and V is TRBV20-1; 7 bases are shared with TRBD2. The J call is uncertain, as TRBJ2-7 better fits the DNA end. Per germline, CDR1 DFQATT and CDR2 SNEGSKA (reference sequence). This CDR3 comprises 14 residues. The CDR3 DNA reads as TGCAGTGCTAGAGCGCTAGCGGAGGCCTACGAGCAGTACTTC. Encoded protein: CSARALAEAYEQYF.

The chain has TRBV7-8 and TRBJ2-1; 10 nucleotides align to TRBD2. The trim removed 5 bases at V and 15 bases at J, leaving 10 bases unmatched. The germline CDR1 and CDR2 sequences are SGHVS and FQNEAQ. The CDR3 loop spans 13 amino acids. The CDR3 DNA is TGTGCCAGCAGCCCCCATCAGCGGGAGGGCCCGTTCTTC. Residues: CASSPHQREGPFF.

This clonotype appeared a few times. The chain carries TRBV12-3 or TRBV12-4 and TRBJ2-4; 9 bases are shared with TRBD2. J lost 2 bases, V lost 5 bases, and 10 bases had no gene match. The CDR3 is made up of 17 amino acids. CDR3 in amino acids: CASSLFSGSRSKNIQYF. In DNA, the CDR3 is TGTGCCAGCAGTCTATTTAGCGGGAGCAGGTCCAAAAACATTCAGTACTTC.

The chain joins TRBV10-2 to TRBJ2-1; D gene ambiguous. Trimming took 7 bases from V and 0 from J, leaving 13 bases between them. CDR1 and CDR2 (germline): WSHSY, SAAADI. CDR3 length: 15 amino acids. The CDR3 protein is CASNDRRSSYNEQFF. DNA for the CDR3: TGCGCCAGCAACGACCGCCGGAGCTCCTACAATGAGCAGTTCTTC.

The gene calls are TRBV2 and TRBJ2-7; a possible D gene is TRBD1 (6 bases). CDR1 and CDR2 from the germline V gene are SNHLY and FYNNEI. CDR3 length: 16 residues. V was pared by 8 bases and J by 3 bases, with 23 bases between. The CDR3 loop reads CASRAPNRDRLYEQYF. The DNA for the CDR3 is TGTGCCAGCCGGGCGCCCAACAGGGACCGACTCTACGAGCAGTACTTC.

The rearrangement uses TRBV5-1 and TRBJ2-2; no definite D call. CDR1 is SGHRS and CDR2 is YFSETQ in the germline V gene. CDR3 length equals 14 residues. Trimming took 1 base from V and 4 from J, leaving 8 bases between them. The CDR3 spells CASSLYGVTGELFF. In DNA form, the CDR3 reads TGCGCCAGCAGCTTGTACGGAGTCACCGGGGAGCTGTTTTTT.

This chain uses TRBV20-1 with TRBJ2-1; 7 positions agree with TRBD1. The V gene end was trimmed by 4 bases and the J gene end by 9 bases; junction bases not matched to a gene: 15. This CDR3 spans 15 amino acids. Germline V lookup: CDR1 DFQATT, CDR2 SNEGSKA (reference sequence). CDR3 amino acids: CSANHPGTVEFEQFF. As DNA, the CDR3 is TGCAGTGCTAACCACCCCGGGACAGTGGAGTTTGAGCAGTTCTTC.

CDR3: CASSQVSGTGRNEQFF. CDR3 bases: TGCGCCAGCAGCCAAGTATCCGGGACAGGTAGGAATGAGCAGTTCTTC. The chain links TRBV4-3 to TRBJ2-1, with 8 nucleotides matching TRBD1. V lost 1 base to trimming and J lost 7 bases; unmatched junction nucleotides: 9. Germline V gene data show CDR1 as LGHNA and CDR2 as YSLEER. The CDR3 contains 16 residues.

The chain combines TRBV12-3 or TRBV12-4 with TRBJ2-5; 7 nucleotides line up with TRBD1. V lost 5 bases and J lost 1; bases outside the gene matches: 7. The CDR3 runs 15 residues. CDR3 protein: CASSTGTAIQETQYF. In DNA form, the CDR3 reads TGTGCCAGCAGTACCGGGACAGCGATCCAAGAGACCCAGTACTTC.

The chain has TRBV11-3 and TRBJ2-4; TRBD2 matches at 12 bases. Gene TRBJ2-7 matches the end of the DNA better, so the J call may be wrong. This CDR3 spans 14 amino acids. CDR1 SGHNT and CDR2 YENEEA come from the germline V gene. DNA of the CDR3: TGTGCCAGCGGTCGGACTAGCGGGACCTACGAGCAGTACTTC. It translates to CASGRTSGTYEQYF.

The CDR3 DNA follows: TGTGCCAGCAGTTATGTGCAGGGCTACGAGCAGTACTTC. Amino acids: CASSYVQGYEQYF. This rearrangement joins TRBV6-5 to TRBJ2-7, with D tentatively TRBD1 (5 bases). The CDR3 is made up of 13 amino acids. Trimming removed 3 bases from V and 3 bases from J, with 9 bases in between. Germline CDR1 and CDR2: MNHEY and SVGAGI.

This clonotype was observed once. This chain links TRBV28 with TRBJ2-3; 13 nucleotides align to TRBD2. The CDR3 extends over 15 amino acids. From germline, CDR1 is MDHEN and CDR2 SYDVKM. J gave up 7 bases and V 5 bases, and 6 bases lay outside the gene matches. The DNA for the CDR3 is TGTGCCAGCAGTATACTAGCGGGAGGGGGAAATACGCAGTATTTT. This translates into CASSILAGGGNTQYF.

J is TRBJ2-4 and V is TRBV6-1; either TRBD1 or TRBD2 may fit D (5 bases each). CDR3 length equals 15 residues. The ends were cut back, 3 bases at V and 5 bases at J, with 14 bases in the middle. CDR1 and CDR2 from the germline V gene are MNHNS and SASEGT. The CDR3 sequence is CASSDPTAAQNIQYF. Here the CDR3 DNA reads TGTGCCAGCAGTGATCCGACAGCGGCCCAAAACATTCAGTACTTC.

V is TRBV5-4 and J is TRBJ2-2, with D possibly being TRBD1 or TRBD2 (5 bases each). The V end was cut by 8 bases, the J end by 5 bases, with 22 bases between. CDR1 and CDR2 (germline): SGHNT, YYREEE (reference sequence). The CDR3 spans 16 residues. The CDR3 sequence is CASSTGPRLETGELFF. Here the CDR3 DNA reads TGTGCCAGTTCTACGGGGCCCCGCCTTGAGACCGGGGAGCTGTTTTTT.

The CDR3 nucleotides are TGTGCCAGCCGAAGCAACCTTGGCTACACCTTC. Translation gives CASRSNLGYTF. This sequence joins TRBV2 and TRBJ1-2; D not resolved. Trimming took off 8 bases at V and 7 bases at J, with 11 bases between the two ends. This CDR3 region has 11 residues. Germline lookup yields CDR1 SNHLY and CDR2 FYNNEI.

The CDR3 spells CATSRVQGPVETQYF. The CDR3 nucleotides are TGTGCCACCAGCAGAGTCCAAGGGCCGGTGGAGACCCAGTACTTC. The V and J genes are TRBV15 and TRBJ2-5; no reliable D call. The CDR3 is made up of 15 amino acids. Germline V lookup: CDR1 LNHNV, CDR2 YYDKDF (reference sequence). V was pared by 1 base and J by 5 bases, with 14 bases between.

CDR3 amino acids: CSARANRVYTDTQYF. CDR3 sequence (DNA): TGCAGTGCTAGAGCAAACAGGGTTTACACAGATACGCAGTATTTT. This sequence joins TRBV20-1 and TRBJ2-3, with D possibly being TRBD1 (6 bases). Germline V gene lookup returns CDR1 DFQATT and CDR2 SNEGSKA (reference sequence). Trimming removed 1 base at V and 2 bases at J, with 13 bases between. This CDR3 is built from 15 residues.

The chain carries TRBV12-3 or TRBV12-4 and TRBJ2-1; the match to TRBD2 covers 8 bases. V shed 6 bases and J 6 bases; nucleotides not matched to a gene: 22. This CDR3 has 19 residues. The CDR3 DNA sequence: TGTGCCAGCAGCCCTAATAGTGGGGAAACTAGCGGAAACGGCAATGAGCAGTTCTTC. The encoded protein is CASSPNSGETSGNGNEQFF.

The CDR3 bases are TGTGCCAGCAGCCCCCAATTAGGCTATGGCTACACCTTC. The encoded protein is CASSPQLGYGYTF. V usage is TRBV11-2 and J usage is TRBJ1-2; D gene unclear. This CDR3 has 13 residues. V shed 5 bases and J shed 4 bases, with 11 bases lying between them. Germline CDR1 and CDR2: SGHAT and FQNNGV.

The CDR3 reads CASSVAAGGSEELFF. DNA for the CDR3: TGTGCCAGCAGTGTGGCTGCGGGAGGTAGCGAGGAGCTGTTTTTT. The genes are TRBV6-1 and TRBJ2-2; TRBD2 aligns across 8 bases. This CDR3 has 15 residues. CDR1 is MNHNS and CDR2 is SASEGT in the germline V gene. The J segment lost 10 bases and the V segment lost 4 bases, leaving 11 bases of the junction unmatched.

This clonotype has only a few counts. V usage is TRBV20-1 and J usage is TRBJ2-5, with D perhaps assigned TRBD1 or TRBD2 (7 bases each). The J call may be incorrect, as the DNA end agrees better with TRBJ2-7. Germline V lookup: CDR1 DFQATT, CDR2 SNEGSKA (reference sequence). The length of the CDR3 is 14 residues. The CDR3 DNA is TGCAGTGCTGAAGACAGGGCGGGAGACTACGAGCAGTACTTC. Its protein product is CSAEDRAGDYEQYF.

There are a few counts of this clonotype. The chain carries TRBV27 and TRBJ2-1, with 9 bases aligning to TRBD2. The CDR3 runs to 15 residues. CDR1 and CDR2 from the germline V gene are MNHEY and SMNVEV (reference sequence). J was trimmed by 5 bases and V by 7 bases; bases with no gene match: 9. CDR3 loop: CASTGGSGRDNEQFF. CDR3 sequence (DNA): TGTGCCAGCACAGGGGGTAGCGGGAGAGACAATGAGCAGTTCTTC.

This chain joins TRBV6-5 and TRBJ2-7; D is perhaps TRBD2 (5 bases). Germline values: CDR1 MNHEY, CDR2 SVGAGI. The CDR3 runs 14 residues. The germline V and J ends were trimmed by 6 bases and 4 bases, with 16 bases remaining between them. This CDR3 reads CASRPDWLRYEQYF. CDR3 DNA: TGTGCCAGCAGGCCGGACTGGCTCCGTTACGAGCAGTACTTC.

The chain employs TRBV15 and TRBJ2-1, with a weak D call TRBD1 (5 bases). CDR1 and CDR2 (germline): LNHNV, YYDKDF (reference sequence). The germline V and J ends were trimmed by 0 bases and 10 bases, with 16 bases remaining between them. This CDR3 comprises 15 residues. The CDR3 nucleotides are TGTGCCACCAGCAGAGATGAAGGGGTTTTCGGCGAGCAGTTCTTC. Amino acids: CATSRDEGVFGEQFF.

This clonotype occurred once. V and J are TRBV27 and TRBJ1-1, with D possibly being TRBD1 (6 bases). V shed 6 bases and J shed 11 bases, with 16 bases lying between them. The V gene's germline CDR1 is MNHEY and CDR2 SMNVEV (reference sequence). The CDR3 covers 12 residues. The CDR3 reads CASSLGGGRAFF. The CDR3, as DNA: TGTGCCAGCAGCCTAGGGGGGGGGAGGGCTTTCTTT.

The chain combines TRBV6-2 or TRBV6-3 with TRBJ1-2; a possible D gene is TRBD1 (6 bases). The CDR3 length is 15 residues. Germline CDR1 is MNHEY and CDR2 is SVGEGT. The V and J ends lost 0 bases and 1 base respectively, with 9 bases between them. The CDR3 DNA reads as TGTGCCAGCAGTTACTCGAAGACAGGTAACTATGGCTACACCTTC. As protein: CASSYSKTGNYGYTF.

The chain recombines TRBV27 with TRBJ1-1, with a tentative D call TRBD1 (6 bases). Germline V CDR1 and CDR2: MNHEY, SMNVEV (reference sequence). The CDR3 loop spans 14 amino acids. Trimming shortened V by 4 bases and J by 4 bases, and 13 bases separated the two germline ends. The chain's CDR3 is CASSYTGRGTEAFF. CDR3 DNA: TGTGCCAGCAGTTACACAGGGCGCGGCACTGAAGCTTTCTTT.

The chain uses TRBV27 and TRBJ2-4; 7 bases agree with TRBD1. The DNA end is more similar to TRBJ2-7, so the J call may be wrong. This CDR3 spans 15 amino acids. Germline loops: CDR1 MNHEY, CDR2 SMNVEV (reference sequence). CDR3 sequence: CASSPRDRVFYEQYF. CDR3 DNA: TGTGCCAGCAGTCCTCGGGACAGAGTCTTCTACGAGCAGTACTTC.

The rearrangement links TRBV12-3 or TRBV12-4 to TRBJ2-7; 8 nucleotides agree with TRBD2. The J segment lost 0 bases and the V segment lost 8 bases, leaving 9 bases of the junction unmatched. The CDR3 runs to 15 residues. This chain's CDR3 is CASRHSGAASYEQYF. The CDR3 nucleotides are TGTGCCAGCCGACATAGCGGGGCTGCCTCCTACGAGCAGTACTTC.